The 9 T cell receptor beta chains below come from one sample, sequenced in a study of tumor-infiltrating lymphocytes in primary liver carcinoma. Germline DNA was also extracted, with blood RNA taken from unsorted whole blood. Making TCR beta cDNA involved around 510 ng total RNA and a constant-region primer. The TCR beta library was amplified through three nested multiplex PCR rounds in a modified ARM-PCR procedure. The opening two PCR rounds, around 9 cycles each, paired TRBV1-TRBV30 forward primers with a C-beta reverse primer. Via MiXCR, TCRdb re-called the multiplex PCR reads, giving one row per CDR3 protein. The repertoire holds 300,000 to 350,000 distinct CDR3 sequences, almost 60% seen once, with about 15% in the top ten. Material: peripheral blood. All receptors come from a woman aged 30 to 39 with primary liver carcinoma and hepatitis B virus infection.

This clonotype was recorded at least ten times. The chain recombines TRBV4-1 with TRBJ2-7; 7 bases fit TRBD1. J lost 4 bases, V lost 9 bases, and 6 bases had no gene match. Germline CDR1 MGHRA, CDR2 YSYEKL. There are 12 residues in the CDR3. The CDR3 reads CASGTEPYEQYF. CDR3 in DNA: TGCGCCAGTGGGACAGAGCCTTACGAGCAGTACTTC.

Remarks on this clonotype: At one end, the junction sequence differs from germline, possibly due to a read error. The chain combines TRBV11-2 with TRBJ2-7, with 7 positions matching TRBD1. Germline V lookup: CDR1 SGHAT, CDR2 FQNNGV. The CDR3 loop spans 15 amino acids. The CDR3 DNA is TGTGGCAGCAGCAAGAAAACGGGACAGAATTACGAGCAGTACTTC. Protein product: CGSSKKTGQNYEQYF.

The chain joins TRBV7-9 to TRBJ2-1; D is possibly TRBD1 or TRBD2 (5 bases each). Germline V CDR1 and CDR2: SEHNR, FQNEAQ (reference sequence). This CDR3 has 15 amino acids. Trimming stripped 5 bases from V and 8 bases from J, with 19 bases between. The CDR3 loop is CASSQRTWRNDEQFF. CDR3 DNA sequence: TGTGCCAGCAGCCAACGGACATGGAGGAACGATGAGCAGTTCTTC.

The rearrangement links TRBV6-1 to TRBJ2-2, with no clear D. Per germline, CDR1 MNHNS and CDR2 SASEGT. This CDR3 is built from 15 residues. The germline V and J ends were trimmed by 2 bases and 7 bases, with 14 bases remaining between them. This chain's CDR3 is CASSESHGPRGELFF. DNA of the CDR3: TGTGCCAGCAGTGAATCTCACGGACCTCGCGGGGAGCTGTTTTTT.

Comment on this clonotype: Just one base apart from a much larger clone, this may be a read error. The chain recombines TRBV12-3 or TRBV12-4 with TRBJ2-2; 8 bases are a match to TRBD2. The CDR3 has 15 residues. CDR3 loop: CASSSFAGGYGEPFF. The CDR3 bases are TGTGCCAGCAGTTCTTTCGCGGGAGGTTACGGGGAGCCGTTTTTT.

CDR3 sequence (DNA): TGCGCCAGCAGCTCGGGGGGGGCCCAAGAGACCCAGTACTTC. Translation: CASSSGGAQETQYF. V and J are TRBV5-1 and TRBJ2-5; TRBD2 matches 8 bases. V lost 3 bases to trimming and J lost 1 base; unmatched junction nucleotides: 2. The CDR3 loop spans 14 amino acids. CDR1 is SGHRS and CDR2 is YFSETQ in the germline V gene.

The V call is TRBV6-6, the J call TRBJ1-5, with 7 bases that match TRBD1. Germline CDR1 is MNHNY and CDR2 is SVGAGI (reference sequence). V shed 2 bases, J shed 4 bases, and the junction held 5 bases outside the gene matches. There are 15 residues in the CDR3. The DNA of the CDR3 is TGTGCCAGCAGTTACCCCGGACAGGCAAATCAGCCCCAGCATTTT. It translates to CASSYPGQANQPQHF.

Note on this clonotype: One end of the junction does not line up with germline, which may come from a read error. The V gene is TRBV11-2, the J gene TRBJ2-2, with no clear D. Germline V gene sequence: CDR1 SGHAT, CDR2 FQNNGV. CDR3 length equals 13 residues. CDR3 sequence (DNA): TGTGCCGGCAGCTTTACTAACACCCGGGAGCTGTTTTTT. It yields the protein CAGSFTNTRELFF.

Points on this clonotype: Without the conserved terminal phenylalanine or tryptophan, this CDR3 likely stems from a read error. This chain links TRBV6-2 or TRBV6-3 with TRBJ2-3, with 7 positions matching TRBD2. Germline values: CDR1 MNHEY, CDR2 SVGEGT. The CDR3 spans 16 residues. This CDR3 is CSSSWILAASTDTQYI. The DNA for the CDR3 is TGTTCCAGCAGTTGGATCCTAGCGGCTAGCACAGATACGCAGTATATT.